This TCR beta chain was identified during a study of OX40 agonist ivuxolimab in advanced cancers. Whole-study context: Patients took ivuxolimab, an agonistic anti-OX40 (CD134) antibody. Head and neck, renal cell, melanoma or hepatocellular carcinoma were the cancers that dose-escalation patients had.

General study points: Also present in some nonresponders was a low level of normalized T-cell clonal expansion.

Any history of autoimmune disease or systemic immunosuppression disqualified patients. With respect to this clone: Its antigen remains unknown.

This CDR3 has 13 residues. Germline V gene sequence: CDR1 KGHSH, CDR2 LQKENI. Trimming took 5 bases from V and 5 from J, leaving 13 bases between them. The table came from immunoSEQ multiplex PCR; TCRdb's copy has only in-frame clones and leaves some out. The sample contains about 110,000 clones, roughly 87% of which appear only once. This receptor was identified in an adult with an advanced solid tumor such as melanoma, head and neck, liver or kidney cancer. V and J are TRBV18 and TRBJ2-7; TRBD2 is a possible D gene (5 bases). This sample comprised CD4+ or CD8+ T cells sorted from blood, obtained in a trial of the OX40 agonist ivuxolimab. The CDR3 loop reads CASSLDGVNEQYF. In DNA, the CDR3 is TGTGCCAGCTCATTGGACGGGGTCAACGAGCAGTACTTC.